This TCR beta chain originates from a study of Ad26.COV2.S vaccination and SARS-CoV-2 variants. Across the whole study: The vaccine Ad26.COV2.S was put into the muscle once, or twice with 56 days between.

Germline CDR1 and CDR2: KGHSH and LQKENI. The V and J ends lost 9 bases and 5 bases respectively, with 11 bases between them. The length of the CDR3 is 13 residues. The assay was immunoSEQ multiplex PCR, and TCRdb's table has in-frame clones only and misses some. The sample includes approximately 480,000 clones, around nine tenths seen only once; the top ten take 10% to 15%. Specified treatment: roughly 20 received Ad26.COV2.S at low or high dose, single or two shots; about five received placebo; per-sample allocation not given. Day 63 after the first vaccine or placebo injection was the time point for sampling. It was an adult aged 18-55 years in Boston who was the donor. With respect to this clone: Its antigen is not known.

Findings and limits, study-wide: Spike-specific TCR breadth was greater after Ad26.COV2.S than placebo. Across vaccine and placebo recipients, the breadth of non-spike TCRs was similar.

The sequencing here drew on peripheral blood, taken in a trial of Ad26.COV2.S vaccine versus placebo. The chain couples TRBV18 to TRBJ1-6, with D unclear. The clonotype comes from a person aged 18-65 years who received the Ad26.COV2.S COVID-19 vaccine or a placebo. The CDR3 here is CASFSLNNSPLHF. CDR3 bases: TGTGCCAGTTTTTCGCTTAATAATTCACCCCTCCACTTT.